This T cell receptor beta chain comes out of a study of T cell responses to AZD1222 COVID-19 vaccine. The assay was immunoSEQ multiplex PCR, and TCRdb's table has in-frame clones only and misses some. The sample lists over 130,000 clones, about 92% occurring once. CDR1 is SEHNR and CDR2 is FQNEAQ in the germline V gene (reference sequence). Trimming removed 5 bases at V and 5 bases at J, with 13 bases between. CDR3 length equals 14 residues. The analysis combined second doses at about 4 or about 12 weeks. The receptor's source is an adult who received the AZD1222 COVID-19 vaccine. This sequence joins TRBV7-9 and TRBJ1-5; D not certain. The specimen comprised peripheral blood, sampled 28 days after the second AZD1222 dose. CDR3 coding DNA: TGTGCCAGCAGCCCAGTTACTGGGGATCAGCCCCAGCATTTT. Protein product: CASSPVTGDQPQHF.